This T cell receptor beta chain emerged from a study of blood T cell repertoires in COVID-19. Study background: T cells, B-cell-depleted T cells, or PBMCs supplied cDNA or gDNA.

Per the original data handling: From reference gene primer amplification, estimates of nucleated cell counts were derived. Clones were sequenced by immunoSEQ multiplex PCR, and TCRdb holds only the in-frame ones, with some missing. V, J and clone size are those of that table, while D and trimming were read from the DNA. The table includes about 410,000 clones, about nine tenths detected once. Sequenced input: peripheral blood. This sequence originates from a woman in her thirties with active or convalescent COVID-19.

DNA for the CDR3: TGTGCCAGCAGTTACTCGACGGGACATAGGGCGGGAAAACTGTTTTTT. It encodes CASSYSTGHRAGKLFF. The V and J genes are TRBV6-5 and TRBJ1-4; weak D call: TRBD1 (6 bases). The germline V gene encodes CDR1 MNHEY and CDR2 SVGAGI. Trimming stripped 0 bases from V and 10 bases from J, with 18 bases between. This CDR3 has 16 amino acids.